The 8 T cell receptor beta chains reported below all come from one sample, sequenced in a study of T cell repertoires in cytomegalovirus infection. TCRdb re-derived calls from the reads in MiXCR, one entry per CDR3 protein. Found here are approximately 250,000 distinct CDR3 sequences, approximately 22% of them singletons; the top ten hold roughly 20%. The sample was CD8+ T cells from PBMCs. These receptors were taken from a human donor in good health (CMV status not recorded). Some clones in this sample may be carry-over from other donors' samples.

V is TRBV29-1 and J is TRBJ2-2; the D is unclear. Germline V lookup: CDR1 SQVTM, CDR2 ANQGSEA. This CDR3 region has 14 residues. V was cut by 4 bases and J by 4 bases, with 13 bases left in between. CDR3 DNA: TGCAGCGTTGTTAGAAAGGAAACCACCGGGGAGCTGTTTTTT. It is translated as CSVVRKETTGELFF.

The chain carries TRBV7-9 and TRBJ1-4, with TRBD1 as a possible D gene (6 bases). The CDR3 sequence is 16 residues long. Germline CDR1 reads SEHNR; CDR2 reads FQNEAQ (reference sequence). V dropped 1 base and J dropped 7 bases, with 16 bases sitting between them. CDR3 DNA: TGTGCCAGCAGCTTAGAGGTCTACAGGGCCTTTGAAAAACTGTTTTTT. It specifies CASSLEVYRAFEKLFF. The full variable domain, in which reference TRBV7-9 and TRBJ1-4 provide the parts outside the CDR3, is DTGVSQNPRHKITKRGQNVTFRCDPISEHNRLYWYRQTLGQGPEFLTYFQNEAQLEKSRLLSDRFSAERPKGSFSTLEIQRTEQGDSAMYLCASSLEVYRAFEKLFFGSGTQLSVL.

This clonotype was seen only a few times. This rearrangement joins TRBV4-1 to TRBJ2-7; D unclear. Germline assignment: CDR1 MGHRA and CDR2 YSYEKL. The CDR3 extends over 13 amino acids. The V end was cut by 3 bases, the J end by 0 bases, with 6 bases between. CDR3 protein: CASSQGFSYEQYF. The CDR3 nucleotides are TGCGCCAGCAGCCAGGGGTTCTCCTACGAGCAGTACTTC.

The chain recombines TRBV5-1 with TRBJ1-4; no clear D. Trimming shortened V by 0 bases and J by 3 bases, and 9 bases separated the two germline ends. This CDR3 contains 15 residues. Germline values: CDR1 SGHRS, CDR2 YFSETQ. In DNA form, the CDR3 reads TGCGCCAGCAGCTTGGAAGTGGCAGCTAATGAAAAACTGTTTTTT. Protein: CASSLEVAANEKLFF.

This clonotype came up a few times. This chain's CDR3 is CSVAAGNTIYF. The CDR3 coding sequence is TGCAGCGTTGCGGCTGGAAACACCATATATTTT. The V gene is TRBV29-1, the J gene TRBJ1-3; D not resolved. The CDR3 is 11 residues long. Trimming cost V 4 bases and J 2 bases, with 3 bases left between them. In germline, CDR1 is SQVTM, CDR2 ANQGSEA.

This clonotype was seen more than once but under ten times. The chain recombines TRBV2 with TRBJ1-1, with D possibly matching TRBD1 (5 bases). This CDR3 comprises 11 residues. Deletions cut 8 bases from V and 6 bases from J, with 10 bases between. CDR1 and CDR2 (germline): SNHLY, FYNNEI. CDR3: CASGGEAEAFF. The CDR3 coding sequence is TGTGCCAGCGGGGGGGAAGCTGAAGCTTTCTTT.

The V gene is TRBV28, the J gene TRBJ2-7; 9 nucleotides align to TRBD1. Germline V gene lookup returns CDR1 MDHEN and CDR2 SYDVKM. The CDR3 contains 14 residues. V dropped 5 bases and J dropped 2; count of bases not matched to a gene: 4. The CDR3 nucleotides read TGTGCCAGCAGTGGGACAGGGCGTGCCTACGAGCAGTACTTC. Amino acids: CASSGTGRAYEQYF.

The chain couples TRBV29-1 to TRBJ1-1, with 8 bases fitting TRBD1. V trimming: 6 bases; J trimming: 1 base; junction bases outside the gene matches: 4. From germline, CDR1 is SQVTM and CDR2 ANQGSEA. The length of the CDR3 is 13 residues. The DNA for the CDR3 is TGCAGCGTCCATGGGACAGGGAACACTGAAGCTTTCTTT. Residues: CSVHGTGNTEAFF.